The source of this TCR beta chain is a study of OX40 agonist ivuxolimab in advanced cancers. Across the whole study: Every 2 weeks, ivuxolimab was infused into the patients intravenously at between 0.01 and 10 mg/kg.

Germline-derived CDR1 and CDR2 are SGHRS and YFSETQ. This CDR3 comprises 13 residues. Trimming removed 1 base from V and 5 bases from J, with 6 bases in between. The method was immunoSEQ multiplex PCR; TCRdb's version includes in-frame clones alone and lacks a portion of them. The sample contains fewer than 65,000 clones, 70% to 90% of which appear only once. The chain links TRBV5-1 to TRBJ1-4; D unclear. This TCR derives from an adult with an advanced solid tumor such as melanoma, head and neck, liver or kidney cancer. This material consisted of CD4+ or CD8+ T cells sorted from blood, taken in a trial of the OX40 agonist ivuxolimab. The CDR3 DNA reads as TGCGCCAGCAGCTTGTCGGCGAATGAAAAACTGTTTTTT. Protein product: CASSLSANEKLFF. The entire variable domain, with the rest obtained from reference TRBV5-1 and TRBJ1-4, is as follows: KAGVTQTPRYLIKTRGQQVTLSCSPISGHRSVSWYQQTPGQGLQFLFEYFSETQRNKGNFPGRFSGRQFSNSRSEMNVSTLELGDSALYLCASSLSANEKLFFGSGTQLSVL.